Described below is a single TCR beta chain sequence and its context. Repertoires were generated with immunoSEQ multiplex PCR, while TCRdb's copy carries only in-frame clones and drops some. The table lists hundreds of thousands of clones, approximately 83% of them singletons, with around 0.01% in the top ten. This sample is part of a study of shared T cell receptors in the human thymus. V shed 3 bases and J 6 bases; nucleotides not matched to a gene: 4. Germline loops: CDR1 LNHDA, CDR2 SQIVND (reference sequence). The CDR3 loop spans 14 amino acids. The same sample was also used in a study of human thymus T cells. That investigation notes: Corrective cardiac operations yielded the resected thymus tissue. An apparent bias in V and J gene usage was seen in thymic and blood repertoires.

Source material: thymocytes. This receptor was identified in a girl under three years old with a congenital heart defect. This rearrangement joins TRBV19 to TRBJ2-4, with 8 nucleotides matching TRBD1. CDR3 in amino acids: CASSMTGVPNIQYF. As DNA, the CDR3 is TGTGCCAGTAGTATGACAGGGGTCCCAAACATTCAGTACTTC.